The TCR beta chain described here comes from a study of B cell selection in AIRE deficiency. Study results and limitations: Roughly 28% of healthy-shared Treg TCRbeta sequences appeared in patient Tconv cells.

Looked up from germline, CDR1 is MNHEY and CDR2 is SVGAGI. The CDR3 sequence is 11 residues long. Concerning this clone itself: No antigen is known for it. The junction and the germline gene differ at one end; a read error may be behind it.

Using immunoSEQ multiplex PCR, the repertoire was profiled, and TCRdb retains in-frame clones only, with some absent. The top ten hold 1.4% of the sample, which has around 22,000 clones, around 90% seen once. Regulatory T cells were sorted as CD4+CD25hiCD127low/negative. Control samples were from healthy, unrelated donors. The sequenced sample consisted of CD4+CD25+ Tregs sorted from PBMCs. The rearrangement uses TRBV6-5 and TRBJ1-2, with D unresolved. This sequence originates from a human donor in good health. CDR3 loop: CASSVSTASFF. In DNA, the CDR3 is TGTGCCAGCTCGGTTAGTACGGCATCGTTCTTC.